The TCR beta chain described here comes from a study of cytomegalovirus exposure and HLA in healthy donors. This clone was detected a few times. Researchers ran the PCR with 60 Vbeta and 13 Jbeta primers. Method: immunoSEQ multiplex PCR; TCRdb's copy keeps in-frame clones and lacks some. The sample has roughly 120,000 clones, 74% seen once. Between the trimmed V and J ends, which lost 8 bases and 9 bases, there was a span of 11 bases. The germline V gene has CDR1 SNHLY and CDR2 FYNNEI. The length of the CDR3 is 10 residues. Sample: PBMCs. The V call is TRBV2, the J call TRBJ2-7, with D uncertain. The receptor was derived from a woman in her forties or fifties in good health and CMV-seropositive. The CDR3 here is CASVSSRQYF. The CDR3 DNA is TGTGCCAGCGTATCAAGCCGGCAGTACTTC.